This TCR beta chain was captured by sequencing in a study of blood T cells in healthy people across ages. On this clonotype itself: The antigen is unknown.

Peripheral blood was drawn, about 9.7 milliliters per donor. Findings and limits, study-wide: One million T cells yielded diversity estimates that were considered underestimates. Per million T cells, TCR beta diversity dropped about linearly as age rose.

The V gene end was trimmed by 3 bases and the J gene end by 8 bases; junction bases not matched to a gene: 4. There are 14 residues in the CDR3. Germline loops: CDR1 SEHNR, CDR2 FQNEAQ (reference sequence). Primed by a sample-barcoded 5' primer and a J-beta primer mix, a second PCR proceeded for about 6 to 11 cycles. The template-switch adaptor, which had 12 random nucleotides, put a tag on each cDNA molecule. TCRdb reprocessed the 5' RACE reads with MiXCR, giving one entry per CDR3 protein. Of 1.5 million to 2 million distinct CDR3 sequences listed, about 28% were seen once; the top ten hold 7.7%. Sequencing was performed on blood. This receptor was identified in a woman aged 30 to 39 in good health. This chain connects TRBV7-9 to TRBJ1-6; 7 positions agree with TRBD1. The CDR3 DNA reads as TGTGCCAGCAGCTTTACAGGGGAGGATTCACCCCTCCACTTT. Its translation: CASSFTGEDSPLHF.